This T cell receptor beta chain was captured by sequencing in a study of OX40 agonist ivuxolimab in advanced cancers. Sequencing was performed with immunoSEQ multiplex PCR; in TCRdb, only in-frame clones are kept and a portion is missing. This table has 20,000 or so clones, roughly 89% appearing once. Trimming took off 2 bases at V and 9 bases at J, with 14 bases between the two ends. The CDR3 contains 14 residues. Germline V gene lookup returns CDR1 MNHEY and CDR2 SVGAGI. No patient had autoimmune disease or received systemic immunosuppression. Study observations and caveats: Among expanded peripheral T cells, antigen specificity went undetermined. Expanded clones were, on average, more numerous in CD8+ T cells than in CD4+.

With respect to this clone: Its specificity is not known.

Source: CD4+ or CD8+ T cells sorted from blood, taken in a trial of the OX40 agonist ivuxolimab. This TCR derives from an adult with an advanced solid tumor such as melanoma, head and neck, liver or kidney cancer. The chain has TRBV6-5 and TRBJ1-5; the D gene is possibly TRBD1 (5 bases). CDR3 in amino acids: CASSYGSAGSPQHF. CDR3 DNA sequence: TGTGCCAGCAGTTACGGATCCGCAGGGTCGCCCCAGCATTTT.